This T cell receptor (beta chain) was captured by sequencing in a study of PD-1 blockade in mismatch repair-deficient tumors. Study-wide points: After pembrolizumab, tumor-resident clones rose rapidly, then generally contracted before radiologic responses.

TCRdb's copy holds only in-frame clones and misses some; the assay was immunoSEQ multiplex PCR. Of 130,000 or so clones listed, more than 85% are singletons. Mismatch repair deficiency was confirmed in all patients, by PCR or immunohistochemistry. This CDR3 is built from 14 residues. Germline values: CDR1 LGHNA, CDR2 YSLEER. V dropped 1 base and J dropped 2 bases, with 9 bases sitting between them. A remark on this clone: Its target is not known.

Material: peripheral blood, obtained 44 weeks after starting pembrolizumab. The receptor was derived from an adult with mismatch repair-deficient cancer. This chain uses TRBV4-3 with TRBJ2-7; perhaps TRBD2 as D (5 bases). CDR3 nucleotides: TGCGCCAGCAGCCAAGGGACTGAGACCTACGAGCAGTACTTC. This translates into CASSQGTETYEQYF.